A single sample gave rise to the 2 T cell receptor beta chains below, sequenced in a study of post-analysis software for immune sequencing data (dated by TCRdb to the mid-2010s). What the study reported, not specific to this receptor: Patients showed significantly higher frequencies than controls for a few TRBV segments, among them TRBV5-6, TRBV5-1 and TRBV20-1.

Library generation was performed with PCR. This sample was sequenced with an Illumina HiSeq 2500. To reduce PCR and sequencing biases, unique molecular identifiers were built into the TCR beta cDNA libraries. TCRdb's own reprocessing of the public reads used fastp at Q25 and MiXCR and kept productive beta chains. CDR3 protein duplicates are merged, each entry listing the most common genes and DNA. Across this sample there are hundreds of thousands of distinct CDR3 sequences, with around 44% seen only once. Approximately 1.7% of the sample belongs to the ten largest clones. Antigens for these TCRs are unknown. The sequenced sample consisted of blood. The origin of the receptors is a girl under 18 with multiple sclerosis.

CDR3: CAIMGTGSNYGYTF. In DNA form, the CDR3 reads TGTGCCATCATGGGGACAGGGTCGAACTATGGCTACACCTTC. This sequence joins TRBV10-3 and TRBJ1-2; 9 nucleotides match TRBD1. Germline CDR1 reads ENHRY; CDR2 reads SYGVKD. The CDR3 is 14 residues long. Losses at the gene ends were 7 bases for V and 2 bases for J; bases not matched to a gene: 5.

This chain joins TRBV20-1 and TRBJ1-2; 7 bases line up with TRBD1. Unmatched junction bases numbered 7, after V lost 2 bases and J lost 4 bases. Germline-derived CDR1 and CDR2 are DFQATT and SNEGSKA (reference sequence). The CDR3 contains 14 residues. The chain's CDR3 is CSARSPGTAYGYTF. The CDR3 coding sequence is TGCAGTGCTAGAAGTCCCGGGACAGCCTATGGCTACACCTTC.